What follows are 8 T cell receptor beta chains derived from one specimen sequenced in a study of blood T cell repertoires in COVID-19. The data were produced by immunoSEQ multiplex PCR, yet TCRdb's version contains in-frame clones alone and is incomplete. The table has 200,000 to 250,000 clones, 75% to 90% seen once. Sequencing was carried out using peripheral blood. These TCRs come from a human donor in a cohort sampled during active COVID-19.

This clone was counted once. J is TRBJ1-2 and V is TRBV27; 7 bases map to TRBD1. The CDR3 length is 17 residues. CDR1 is MNHEY and CDR2 is SMNVEV in the germline V gene (reference sequence). V shed 4 bases and J 2 bases; nucleotides not matched to a gene: 13. CDR3 sequence: CASSSVPGQIRNYGYTF. For the CDR3, the DNA is TGTGCCAGCAGTTCCGTCCCGGGACAGATTCGGAACTATGGCTACACCTTC.

V gene TRBV19 combines with J gene TRBJ1-2; D is ambiguous. This CDR3 is built from 16 residues. Germline values: CDR1 LNHDA, CDR2 SQIVND (reference sequence). Trimming left V 3 bases short and J 1 base short, with 15 bases between. The CDR3 DNA reads as TGTGCCAGTAGTATCGATGGGCCGCTGGATAACTATGGCTACACCTTC. This encodes CASSIDGPLDNYGYTF.

The chain links TRBV4-1 to TRBJ2-1, with 10 bases aligning to TRBD2. The germline V gene encodes CDR1 MGHRA and CDR2 YSYEKL. This CDR3 comprises 16 residues. J lost 7 bases, V lost 0 bases, and 6 bases had no gene match. The CDR3 protein is CASSQELAGRRNEQFF. The CDR3 DNA is TGCGCCAGCAGCCAAGAACTAGCGGGGCGTCGAAATGAGCAGTTCTTC.

The chain links TRBV28 to TRBJ1-2; TRBD1 matches at 7 bases. This CDR3 spans 13 amino acids. Germline V gene lookup returns CDR1 MDHEN and CDR2 SYDVKM. V dropped 8 bases and J dropped 4; count of bases not matched to a gene: 7. CDR3 nucleotide sequence: TGTGCCAGCCGTGGACAGGCGATCTATGGCTACACCTTC. Its protein is CASRGQAIYGYTF.

In its sample, this clone was seen once. Other nucleotide sequences in the sample specify the same CDR3. The chain carries TRBV18 and TRBJ1-1, with D possibly TRBD1 on 5 matching bases. V dropped 6 bases and J dropped 2 bases, with 13 bases sitting between them. CDR1 and CDR2 (germline): KGHSH, LQKENI. The CDR3 loop spans 14 amino acids. The CDR3 bases are TGTGCCAGCTCTCCTGACAGATTAAACACTGAAGCTTTCTTT. Residues: CASSPDRLNTEAFF.

V is TRBV19 and J is TRBJ1-5; 8 nucleotides agree with TRBD1. Germline values: CDR1 LNHDA, CDR2 SQIVND (reference sequence). The CDR3 covers 15 residues. After removal of 3 bases from V and 2 bases from J, the junction contained 3 bases not matched to a gene. Written as DNA, the CDR3 is TGTGCCAGTAGTATTTTGGGACAGGGCAATCAGCCCCAGCATTTT. It encodes CASSILGQGNQPQHF.

This clone is judged medium-sized. The V call is TRBV28, the J call TRBJ2-1; 13 bases align to TRBD2. With V trimmed by 3 bases and J by 2 bases, 7 bases remained unmatched. CDR1 is MDHEN, CDR2 SYDVKM, per germline. The CDR3 length is 18 residues. For the CDR3, the DNA is TGTGCCAGCAGTTTTCCGTCGACTAGCGGGAGGACCTACAATGAGCAGTTCTTC. Translating gives CASSFPSTSGRTYNEQFF.

This clone appeared a few times. A read error may account for a junction end that differs from germline. The J gene is TRBJ2-6, the V gene TRBV7-3; possibly TRBD1 for D (5 bases). This CDR3 has 16 amino acids. Germline loops: CDR1 SGHTA, CDR2 FQGTGA. DNA of the CDR3: TGTGCCAGCAGCCCCGAACGGAACACTGGGGCCAGCGTCCTGACTTTC. It specifies CASSPERNTGASVLTF. The full variable domain, completed using reference TRBV7-3 and TRBJ2-6, is GAGVSQTPSNKVTEKGKYVELRCDPISGHTALYWYRQSLGQGPEFLIYFQGTGAADDSGLPNDRFFAVRPEGSVSTLKIQRTERGDSAVYLCASSPERNTGASVLTFGAGSRLTVL.